Sequencing of this TCR beta chain was carried out in a study of T-cell reconstitution after alpha-beta-depleted transplantation in children. Preparation of the TCRbeta library used unique molecular identifiers. TCRdb ran MiXCR on the PCR reads and lists one entry per CDR3 protein. The sample has 500,000 or so distinct CDR3 sequences; 30% to 35% are singletons. Germline-derived CDR1 and CDR2 are SGHAT and FQNNGV. The CDR3 runs 14 residues. Trimming at V came to 5 bases and at J to 4 bases, leaving 4 bases not matched to a gene. This sequence originates from a human donor who donated a stem cell graft to a child with aplastic anemia. This chain joins TRBV11-2 and TRBJ1-3; 8 bases are shared with TRBD1. The sample here was PBMCs from the stem cell graft donor, taken from the stem cell graft. CDR3 loop: CASSRGQGGNTIYF. The CDR3 DNA follows: TGTGCCAGCAGCCGAGGACAGGGCGGAAACACCATATATTTT.